This TCR beta chain was profiled in a study of cytomegalovirus exposure and HLA in healthy donors. Background on the study: The 100 to 150 validation repertoires and the roughly 670 first-cohort repertoires shared a platform, a later analysis reported.

Assay used: immunoSEQ multiplex PCR; TCRdb lists only in-frame clones, some missing. The repertoire includes 120,000 or so clones, approximately 81% of them detected once, and roughly 2% sits in the top ten. The germline V gene has CDR1 GTSNPN and CDR2 SVGIG (reference sequence). The length of the CDR3 is 14 residues. J gave up 2 bases and V 1 base, and 1 base lay outside the gene matches. J is TRBJ1-1 and V is TRBV30; TRBD1 matches 10 bases. Input material: PBMCs. The clonotype originates from a woman aged 25-40 years in good health and CMV-seronegative. CDR3: CAWSGDRGNTEAFF. The CDR3 nucleotides read TGTGCCTGGAGTGGGGACAGGGGAAACACTGAAGCTTTCTTT.